The clone carrying this T cell receptor (beta chain) was observed a handful of times. The sample belongs to a study of Graves' ophthalmopathy and Graves' hyperthyroidism. Included hyperthyroidism patients were aged 18 to 65 and newly diagnosed (under 2 months' duration). Thyroid ultrasound, orbital computed tomography, TRAb, serum thyroxine and clinical symptoms formed the basis of diagnosis. RNA transcripts were the template, and TCR beta CDR3 regions were amplified from them. The workflow started with a first-round RT-PCR run with HTBI primers and then moved on to a second-round multiplex PCR. TCRdb passed the multiplex PCR reads through MiXCR, listing each CDR3 protein once. The sample has roughly 600,000 distinct CDR3 sequences; approximately 35% are singletons. With 5 bases removed from V and 8 bases from J, the gap between germline ends came to 22 bases. This CDR3 region has 15 residues. The V gene's germline CDR1 is PRHDT and CDR2 FYEKMQ (reference sequence).

This chain uses TRBV13 with TRBJ2-7; a weak D match, TRBD2 (5 bases). Material for sequencing was peripheral blood or thyroid tissue (not recorded which). This TCR derives from an adult man with Graves' hyperthyroidism. The CDR3 sequence is CASSQVGVPSEKQYF. The CDR3 nucleotides are TGTGCCAGCAGCCAAGTGGGAGTCCCGAGCGAAAAGCAGTACTTC. Together with reference TRBV13 and TRBJ2-7, the CDR3 gives the full variable domain: AAGVIQSPRHLIKEKRETATLKCYPIPRHDTVYWYQQGPGQDPQFLISFYEKMQSDKGSIPDRFSAQQFSDYHSELNMSSLELGDSALYFCASSQVGVPSEKQYFGPGTRLTVT.